This entry concerns a single T cell receptor (beta chain). This specimen belongs to a study of T cells in localized non-small cell lung cancer. The ends were cut back, 0 bases at V and 8 bases at J, with 11 bases in the middle. Germline lookup yields CDR1 ENHRY and CDR2 SYGVKD. This CDR3 has 14 residues. Measured with immunoSEQ multiplex PCR; TCRdb has only the in-frame clones, and not every one. The table includes under 2,500 clones, 20% to 25% detected once. The chain uses TRBV10-3 and TRBJ2-4; maybe TRBD2 (5 bases). The starting material was lung tumor tissue, obtained before any cancer treatment. The receptor comes from a woman aged 35 to 70 with stage II squamous cell lung carcinoma. The CDR3 reads CAISESYGGDIQYF. The CDR3 coding sequence is TGTGCCATCAGTGAGTCGTACGGAGGAGACATTCAGTACTTC.